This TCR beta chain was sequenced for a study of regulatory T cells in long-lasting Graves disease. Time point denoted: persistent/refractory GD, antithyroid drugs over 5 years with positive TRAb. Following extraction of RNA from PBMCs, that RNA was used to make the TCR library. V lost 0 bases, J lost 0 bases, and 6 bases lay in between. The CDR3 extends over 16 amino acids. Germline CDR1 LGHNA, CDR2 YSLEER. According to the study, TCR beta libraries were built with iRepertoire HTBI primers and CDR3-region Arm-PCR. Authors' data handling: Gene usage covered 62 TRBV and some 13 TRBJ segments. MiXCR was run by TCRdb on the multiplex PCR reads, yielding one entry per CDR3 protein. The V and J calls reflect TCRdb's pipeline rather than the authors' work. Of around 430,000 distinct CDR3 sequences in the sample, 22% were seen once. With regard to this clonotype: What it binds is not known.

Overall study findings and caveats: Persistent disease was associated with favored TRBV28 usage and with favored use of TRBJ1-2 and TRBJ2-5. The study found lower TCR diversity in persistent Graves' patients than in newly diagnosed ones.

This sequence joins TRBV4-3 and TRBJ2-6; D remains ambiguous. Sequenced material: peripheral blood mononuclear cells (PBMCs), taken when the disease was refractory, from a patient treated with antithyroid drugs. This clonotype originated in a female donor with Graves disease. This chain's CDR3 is CASSQDMTSGANVLTF. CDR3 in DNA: TGCGCCAGCAGCCAAGATATGACCTCTGGGGCCAACGTCCTGACTTTC.